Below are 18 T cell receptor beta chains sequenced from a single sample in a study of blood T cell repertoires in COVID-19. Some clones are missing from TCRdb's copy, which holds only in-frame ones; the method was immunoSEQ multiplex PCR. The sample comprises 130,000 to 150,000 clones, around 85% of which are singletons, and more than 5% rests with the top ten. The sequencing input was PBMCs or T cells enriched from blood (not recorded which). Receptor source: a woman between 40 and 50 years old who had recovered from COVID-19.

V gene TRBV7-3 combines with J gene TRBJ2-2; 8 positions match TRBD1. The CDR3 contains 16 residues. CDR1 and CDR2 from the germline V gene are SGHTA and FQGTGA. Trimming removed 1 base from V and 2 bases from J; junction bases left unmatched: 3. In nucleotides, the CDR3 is TGTGCCAGCAGCTTAATAGGGACAGGAAACACCGGGGAGCTGTTTTTT. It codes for CASSLIGTGNTGELFF.

As DNA, the CDR3 is TGTGCCAGCATGGTGACGCCGACAGGGACCTATGGCTACACCTTC. Translated: CASMVTPTGTYGYTF. The V call is TRBV2, the J call TRBJ1-2; 7 bases align to TRBD1. The CDR3 covers 15 residues. V lost 7 bases, J lost 4 bases, and 12 bases stayed unmatched. Germline CDR1 SNHLY, CDR2 FYNNEI.

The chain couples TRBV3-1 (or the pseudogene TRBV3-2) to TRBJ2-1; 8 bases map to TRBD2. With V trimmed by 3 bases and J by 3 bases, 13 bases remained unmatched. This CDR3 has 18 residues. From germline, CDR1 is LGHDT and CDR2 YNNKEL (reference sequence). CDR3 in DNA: TGTGCCAGCAGCCATCCCGCGGTGGAGCGGGGGAACTACAATGAGCAGTTCTTC. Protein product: CASSHPAVERGNYNEQFF.

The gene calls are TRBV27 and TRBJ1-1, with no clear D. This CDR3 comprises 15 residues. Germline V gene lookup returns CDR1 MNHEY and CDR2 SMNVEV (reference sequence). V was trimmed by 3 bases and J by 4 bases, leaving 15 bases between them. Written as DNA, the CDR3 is TGTGCCAGCAGTTTGGCGTGGAGAGGTTCCACTGAAGCTTTCTTT. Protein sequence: CASSLAWRGSTEAFF.

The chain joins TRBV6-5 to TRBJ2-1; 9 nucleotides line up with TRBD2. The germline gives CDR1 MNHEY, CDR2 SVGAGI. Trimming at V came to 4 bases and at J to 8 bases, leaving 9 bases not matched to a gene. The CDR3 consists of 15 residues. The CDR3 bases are TGTGCCAGCAGTTTAACGACTAGCGGAGTGCATGAGCAGTTCTTC. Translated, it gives CASSLTTSGVHEQFF.

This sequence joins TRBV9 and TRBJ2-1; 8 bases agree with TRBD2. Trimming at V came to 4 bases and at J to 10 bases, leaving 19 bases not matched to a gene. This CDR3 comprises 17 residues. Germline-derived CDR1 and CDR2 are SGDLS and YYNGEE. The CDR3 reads CASSTPPLREEALEQFF. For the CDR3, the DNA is TGTGCCAGCAGCACCCCCCCCCTGCGGGAGGAGGCATTGGAGCAGTTCTTC.

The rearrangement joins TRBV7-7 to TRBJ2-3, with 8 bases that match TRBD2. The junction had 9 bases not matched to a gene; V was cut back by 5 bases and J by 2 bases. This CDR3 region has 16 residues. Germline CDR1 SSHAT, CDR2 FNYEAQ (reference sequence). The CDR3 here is CASSPSSGGPTDTQYF. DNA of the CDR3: TGTGCCAGCAGCCCATCCAGCGGGGGACCCACAGATACGCAGTATTTT. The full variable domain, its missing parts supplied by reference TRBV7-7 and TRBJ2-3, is GAGVSQSPRYKVTKRGQDVTLRCDPISSHATLYWYQQALGQGPEFLTYFNYEAQPDKSGLPSDRFSAERPEGSISTLTIQRTEQRDSAMYRCASSPSSGGPTDTQYFGPGTRLTVL.

Written as DNA, the CDR3 is TGTGCCAGCAGTTTATCAGGGGATAGCACAGATACGCAGTATTTT. This codes for CASSLSGDSTDTQYF. The chain carries TRBV27 and TRBJ2-3; tentative D call: TRBD1 (5 bases). The CDR3 contains 15 residues. Germline assignment: CDR1 MNHEY and CDR2 SMNVEV (reference sequence). V lost 0 bases and J lost 0, with 7 bases in between.

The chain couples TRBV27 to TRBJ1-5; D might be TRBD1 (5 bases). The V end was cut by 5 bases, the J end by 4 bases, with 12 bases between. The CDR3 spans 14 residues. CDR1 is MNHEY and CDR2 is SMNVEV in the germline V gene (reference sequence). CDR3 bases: TGTGCCAGCAGTCCAGGACAACGAAATCAGCCCCAGCATTTT. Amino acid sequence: CASSPGQRNQPQHF.

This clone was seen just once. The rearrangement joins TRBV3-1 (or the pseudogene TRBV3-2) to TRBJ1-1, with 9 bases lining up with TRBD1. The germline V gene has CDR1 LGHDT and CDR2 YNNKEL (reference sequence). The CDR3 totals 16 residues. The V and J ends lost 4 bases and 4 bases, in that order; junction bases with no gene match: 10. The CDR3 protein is CASSLGQGQMGTEAFF. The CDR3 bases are TGTGCCAGCAGCCTAGGACAGGGGCAAATGGGCACTGAAGCTTTCTTT.

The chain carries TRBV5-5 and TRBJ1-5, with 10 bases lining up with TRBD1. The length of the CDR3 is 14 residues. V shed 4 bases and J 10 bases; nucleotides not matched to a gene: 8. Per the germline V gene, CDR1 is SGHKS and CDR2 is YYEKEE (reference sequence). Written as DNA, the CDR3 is TGTGCCAGCAGCGAACCGGGACAGGGGAACCCCCAGCATTTT. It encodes CASSEPGQGNPQHF.

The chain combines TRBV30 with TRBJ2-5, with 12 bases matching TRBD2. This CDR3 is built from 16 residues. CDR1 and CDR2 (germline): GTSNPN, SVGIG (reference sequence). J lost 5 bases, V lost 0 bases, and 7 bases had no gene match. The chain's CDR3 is CAWSVGGLAGGETQYF. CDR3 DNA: TGTGCCTGGAGTGTCGGCGGGCTAGCGGGGGGGGAGACCCAGTACTTC.

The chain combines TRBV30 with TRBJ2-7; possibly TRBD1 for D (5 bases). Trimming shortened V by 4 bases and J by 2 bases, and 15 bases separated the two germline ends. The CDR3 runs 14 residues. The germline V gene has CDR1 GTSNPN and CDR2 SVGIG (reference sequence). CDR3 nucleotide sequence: TGTGCCTGGACCAATCCCGACAGACCCTACGAGCAGTACTTC. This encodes CAWTNPDRPYEQYF.

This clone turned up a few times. This chain's CDR3 is CASSWDINYGYTF. In DNA, the CDR3 is TGCGCCAGCAGTTGGGACATTAACTATGGCTACACCTTC. The J gene is TRBJ1-2, the V gene TRBV10-2, with D perhaps TRBD1 (6 bases). The CDR3 is made up of 13 amino acids. V was trimmed by 5 bases and J by 1 base, leaving 8 bases between them. Germline V CDR1 and CDR2: WSHSY, SAAADI.

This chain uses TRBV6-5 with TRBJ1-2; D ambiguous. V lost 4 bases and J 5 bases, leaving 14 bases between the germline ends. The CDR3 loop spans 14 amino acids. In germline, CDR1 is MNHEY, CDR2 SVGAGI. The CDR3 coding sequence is TGTGCCAGCAGTTGGGGAAATCGAGGGTATGGCTACACCTTC. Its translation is CASSWGNRGYGYTF.

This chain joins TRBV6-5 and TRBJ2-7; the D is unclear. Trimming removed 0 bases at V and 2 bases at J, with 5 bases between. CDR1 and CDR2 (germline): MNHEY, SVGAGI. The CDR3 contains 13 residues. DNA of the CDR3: TGTGCCAGCAGTTACTCGAGTGCCTACGAGCAGTACTTC. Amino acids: CASSYSSAYEQYF.

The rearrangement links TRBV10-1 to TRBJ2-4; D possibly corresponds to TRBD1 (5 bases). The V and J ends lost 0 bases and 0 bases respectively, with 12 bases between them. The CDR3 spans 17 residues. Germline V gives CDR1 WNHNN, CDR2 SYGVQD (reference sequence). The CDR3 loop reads CASSESLGQLAKNIQYF. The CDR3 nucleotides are TGCGCCAGCAGTGAGTCGTTAGGACAACTAGCCAAAAACATTCAGTACTTC.

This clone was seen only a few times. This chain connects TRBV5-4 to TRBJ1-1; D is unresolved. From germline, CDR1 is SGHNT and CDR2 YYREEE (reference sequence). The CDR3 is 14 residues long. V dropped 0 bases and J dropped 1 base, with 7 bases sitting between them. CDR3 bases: TGTGCCAGCAGCTTGGTTGACAAGAACACTGAAGCTTTCTTT. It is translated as CASSLVDKNTEAFF.